One and the same sample provided the 29 T cell receptor beta chains below, sequenced in a study of CD8 T cells in ankylosing spondylitis. Overall study findings and caveats: For ankylosing spondylitis blood, a TCR beta motif of under ten highly homologous variants appeared characteristic.

In TCRdb, the 5' RACE reads were re-called with MiXCR into one record per CDR3 protein. The sample includes approximately 500,000 distinct CDR3 sequences, roughly an eighth of them seen just once. Their antigens are not known. Sequenced material: blood, either unsorted or a sorted T cell fraction (not recorded which). These receptors were obtained from a male donor with ankylosing spondylitis.

The gene calls are TRBV25-1 and TRBJ1-3, with D maybe TRBD1 (6 bases). The CDR3 length is 17 residues. The V end was cut by 3 bases, the J end by 0 bases, with 15 bases between. Germline assignment: CDR1 MGHDK and CDR2 SYGVNS. Written as DNA, the CDR3 is TGTGCCAGCAGTGAGCTGGGACATGCGGACTCTGGAAACACCATATATTTT. This codes for CASSELGHADSGNTIYF. Using reference TRBV25-1 and TRBJ1-3 for the parts outside the CDR3, the full variable domain is EADIYQTPRYLVIGTGKKITLECSQTMGHDKMYWYQQDPGMELHLIHYSYGVNSTEKGDLSSESTVSRIRTEHFPLTLESARPSHTSQYLCASSELGHADSGNTIYFGEGSWLTVV.

The V gene is TRBV18, the J gene TRBJ2-7; D possibly uses TRBD1 or TRBD2 (5 bases each). The CDR3 consists of 14 residues. The V end was cut by 1 base, the J end by 9 bases, with 16 bases between. Germline V gene data show CDR1 as KGHSH and CDR2 as LQKENI. The CDR3 is CASSPRHVRDGQYF. The CDR3 DNA reads TGTGCCAGCTCACCACGGCACGTCCGGGACGGGCAGTACTTC.

This clonotype was detected many times. This rearrangement joins TRBV5-1 to TRBJ2-2; D is perhaps TRBD2 (6 bases). There are 16 residues in the CDR3. Trimming pared 2 bases from V and 0 bases from J, leaving 11 bases between. Germline V CDR1 and CDR2: SGHRS, YFSETQ. The CDR3 DNA reads as TGCGCCAGCAGCTTATCCGGGACTGCGAACACCGGGGAGCTGTTTTTT. Protein sequence: CASSLSGTANTGELFF.

This chain connects TRBV3-1 to TRBJ1-2; 7 bases are shared with TRBD1. Germline CDR1 LGHDT, CDR2 YNNKEL (reference sequence). J was trimmed by 2 bases and V by 4 bases; bases with no gene match: 10. This CDR3 spans 16 amino acids. The CDR3 bases are TGTGCCAGCAGCCCGAATTGGGACAGCTCAAACTATGGCTACACCTTC. It codes for CASSPNWDSSNYGYTF.

This clonotype has just a few counts. The chain couples TRBV5-6 to TRBJ2-1; D is unresolved. V gave up 1 base and J gave up 8 bases, with 7 bases separating them. The CDR3 runs 12 residues. CDR1 is SGHDT and CDR2 is YYEEEE in the germline V gene. The CDR3 region has the DNA TGTGCCAGCAGCTTGTTGGCCCATGAGCAGTTCTTC. Amino acids: CASSLLAHEQFF.

This clonotype was found a few times. The chain recombines TRBV20-1 with TRBJ2-3, with D possibly TRBD1 on 6 matching bases. The CDR3 runs to 14 residues. Deletions cut 8 bases from V and 2 bases from J, with 17 bases between. CDR1 DFQATT and CDR2 SNEGSKA come from the germline V gene (reference sequence). The CDR3 nucleotides read TGCAGTTTACCAGGACAGAGTCACACAGATACGCAGTATTTT. As protein: CSLPGQSHTDTQYF.

This clonotype was seen ten or more times. The gene calls are TRBV29-1 and TRBJ2-2, with 8 bases fitting TRBD2. The V segment lost 7 bases and the J segment 7 bases; nucleotides outside the gene matches: 11. Germline V gives CDR1 SQVTM, CDR2 ANQGSEA. There are 14 residues in the CDR3. CDR3: CSAGLALRNGELFF. The CDR3 DNA reads TGCAGCGCCGGACTAGCCTTACGTAACGGGGAGCTGTTTTTT.

This clonotype was counted a few times. This chain links TRBV3-1 with TRBJ2-1; TRBD2 aligns across 8 bases. Per germline, CDR1 LGHDT and CDR2 YNNKEL (reference sequence). V lost 4 bases and J lost 7; bases outside the gene matches: 12. The CDR3 length is 16 residues. CDR3 residues: CASSRYGTRGVNEQFF. The CDR3 DNA is TGTGCCAGCAGCCGATACGGGACTAGGGGTGTGAATGAGCAGTTCTTC.

This clonotype has at least ten counts. V and J are TRBV5-1 and TRBJ2-7; 10 nucleotides line up with TRBD2. Unmatched junction bases numbered 4, after V lost 2 bases and J lost 5 bases. The germline V gene encodes CDR1 SGHRS and CDR2 YFSETQ. This CDR3 comprises 14 residues. The CDR3 bases are TGCGCCAGCAGCTTAGGACTAGCGGCGGACGAGCAGTACTTC. It encodes CASSLGLAADEQYF.

The V and J genes are TRBV5-5 and TRBJ2-7; D may be TRBD1 or TRBD2 (6 bases each). Trimming took off 4 bases at V and 0 bases at J, with 8 bases between the two ends. Germline assignment: CDR1 SGHKS and CDR2 YYEKEE (reference sequence). The CDR3 has 13 amino acids. For the CDR3, the DNA is TGTGCCAGCAGCGGGGGGCCCTCCTACGAGCAGTACTTC. Protein: CASSGGPSYEQYF.

This clonotype was recorded many times. The chain employs TRBV7-6 and TRBJ1-1; D is undetermined. CDR3 length equals 12 residues. Germline CDR1 is SGHVS and CDR2 is FNYEAQ. The V end was cut by 1 base, the J end by 7 bases, with 7 bases between. This CDR3 reads CASSLVGNEAFF. CDR3 DNA: TGTGCCAGCAGCTTAGTGGGCAATGAAGCTTTCTTT. The full variable domain, rest sourced from reference TRBV7-6 and TRBJ1-1, is GAGVSQSPRYKVTKRGQDVALRCDPISGHVSLYWYRQALGQGPEFLTYFNYEAQQDKSGLPNDRFSAERPEGSISTLTIQRTEQRDSAMYRCASSLVGNEAFFGQGTRLTVV.

In this sample, this clonotype turned up a few times. The V and J genes are TRBV7-2 and TRBJ2-5; D remains ambiguous. This CDR3 has 11 residues. CDR1 is SGHTA and CDR2 is FQGNSA in the germline V gene. V dropped 5 bases and J dropped 9 bases, with 10 bases sitting between them. Written as DNA, the CDR3 is TGTGCCAGCAGCCCCCTCACGGCCCAGTACTTC. It specifies CASSPLTAQYF. The full variable domain, rest sourced from reference TRBV7-2 and TRBJ2-5, is GAGVSQSPSNKVTEKGKDVELRCDPISGHTALYWYRQSLGQGLEFLIYFQGNSAPDKSGLPSDRFSAERTGGSVSTLTIQRTQQEDSAVYLCASSPLTAQYFGPGTRLLVL.

V usage is TRBV20-1 and J usage is TRBJ1-1; 11 bases are shared with TRBD1. Germline loops: CDR1 DFQATT, CDR2 SNEGSKA (reference sequence). Trimming removed 0 bases from V and 1 base from J; junction bases left unmatched: 4. The CDR3 is 16 amino acids. DNA of the CDR3: TGCAGTGCTAGAGAACCGGGACAGGGGGGGAACACTGAAGCTTTCTTT. This encodes CSAREPGQGGNTEAFF.

There are a few counts of this clonotype. The chain joins TRBV20-1 to TRBJ2-3; D is ambiguous. Trimming stripped 5 bases from V and 4 bases from J, with 7 bases between. The CDR3 contains 11 residues. Germline V lookup: CDR1 DFQATT, CDR2 SNEGSKA (reference sequence). The CDR3 loop reads CSALSSDTQYF. For the CDR3, the DNA is TGCAGTGCTCTATCCTCAGATACGCAGTATTTT.

The chain employs TRBV20-1 and TRBJ2-2, with 8 bases fitting TRBD1. The trim removed 5 bases at V and 4 bases at J, leaving 9 bases unmatched. Germline CDR1 reads DFQATT; CDR2 reads SNEGSKA (reference sequence). The CDR3 has 15 residues. The CDR3 sequence is CSAYTTGDSTGELFF. The CDR3, as DNA: TGCAGTGCTTATACGACAGGGGACAGCACCGGGGAGCTGTTTTTT.

Ten or more counts support this clonotype. This chain uses TRBV20-1 with TRBJ2-7, with D unclear. Germline V gene sequence: CDR1 DFQATT, CDR2 SNEGSKA (reference sequence). The CDR3 sequence is 11 residues long. V lost 6 bases to trimming and J lost 1 base, with 7 bases between them. DNA for the CDR3: TGCAGTGCGAGTACTTCCTACGAGCAGTACGTC. Its protein is CSASTSYEQYV.

There are many counts of this clonotype. The chain has TRBV15 and TRBJ1-3, with D unclear. With 5 bases removed from V and 0 bases from J, the gap between germline ends came to 8 bases. Germline assignment: CDR1 LNHNV and CDR2 YYDKDF (reference sequence). The CDR3 is 14 residues long. CDR3 coding DNA: TGTGCCACCAGCCTAACGCGCTCTGGAAACACCATATATTTT. Translating gives CATSLTRSGNTIYF.

The rearrangement links TRBV12-3 or TRBV12-4 to TRBJ1-1; D gene unclear. Deletions cut 3 bases from V and 6 bases from J, with 8 bases between. The CDR3 spans 12 residues. The CDR3 protein is CASSFPLAEAFF. CDR3 DNA sequence: TGTGCCAGCAGTTTCCCCTTGGCTGAAGCTTTCTTT.

This clonotype showed up just a few times. The V call is TRBV4-2, the J call TRBJ2-1, with a tentative D call TRBD2 (6 bases). Per germline, CDR1 LGHNA and CDR2 YNFKEQ. The V and J ends lost 4 bases and 0 bases respectively, with 13 bases between them. The CDR3 covers 16 residues. The CDR3 sequence is CASSPSARDSYNEQFF. CDR3 coding DNA: TGTGCCAGCAGCCCCAGCGCGCGGGACTCCTACAATGAGCAGTTCTTC.

This clonotype turned up a few times. V and J are TRBV2 and TRBJ2-7; TRBD2 matches 8 bases. The CDR3 contains 15 residues. Germline V gives CDR1 SNHLY, CDR2 FYNNEI. The V gene end was trimmed by 4 bases and the J gene end by 1 base; junction bases not matched to a gene: 6. The CDR3 coding sequence is TGTGCCAGCAGTGGGGGCGGCGGGGGGTCCTACGAGCAGTACTTC. This sequence encodes CASSGGGGGSYEQYF.

The rearrangement joins TRBV7-2 to TRBJ1-2; D is unresolved. Germline V gene lookup returns CDR1 SGHTA and CDR2 FQGNSA. The CDR3 length is 16 residues. Between the trimmed V and J ends, which lost 1 base and 1 base, there was a span of 13 bases. The CDR3 coding sequence is TGTGCCAGCAGCTTAGAACAGAGCACCCTTAACTATGGCTACACCTTC. Translating gives CASSLEQSTLNYGYTF.

This clonotype has ten or more counts. The rearrangement links TRBV12-3 or TRBV12-4 to TRBJ1-4; 7 bases map to TRBD1. The CDR3 contains 15 residues. Trimming took 5 bases from V and 7 from J; bases not matched to a gene: 10. The CDR3 loop reads CASSTWEGGSEKLFF. The CDR3 region has the DNA TGTGCCAGCAGTACTTGGGAAGGGGGCAGTGAAAAACTGTTTTTT.

To note about this clonotype: One end of the junction fails to match germline, which may point to a read error. The rearrangement joins TRBV5-5 to TRBJ1-1; D unclear. CDR3 size: 13 residues. Germline CDR1 and CDR2: SGHKS and YYEKEE (reference sequence). The CDR3 DNA sequence: TGTACCAGCAGCTTGCGTATGAACACTGAAGCTTTCTTT. It yields the protein CTSSLRMNTEAFF.

This clonotype was seen a few times. CDR3 amino acids: CASSFGLQYEQYF. The CDR3 bases are TGTGCCAGCAGCTTTGGACTTCAATACGAGCAGTACTTC. The chain is built from TRBV7-2 and TRBJ2-7; D is perhaps TRBD2 (5 bases). Trimming shortened V by 3 bases and J by 4 bases, and 10 bases separated the two germline ends. The CDR3 runs to 13 residues. CDR1 and CDR2 (germline): SGHTA, FQGNSA. The full variable domain, completed using reference TRBV7-2 and TRBJ2-7, is GAGVSQSPSNKVTEKGKDVELRCDPISGHTALYWYRQSLGQGLEFLIYFQGNSAPDKSGLPSDRFSAERTGGSVSTLTIQRTQQEDSAVYLCASSFGLQYEQYFGPGTRLTVT.

This clonotype was seen a few times. This chain links TRBV7-6 with TRBJ2-5; 7 nucleotides align to TRBD2. This CDR3 contains 14 residues. Germline assignment: CDR1 SGHVS and CDR2 FNYEAQ. V was pared by 5 bases and J by 3 bases, with 6 bases of the junction left unmatched. CDR3 loop: CASSQLAPKETQYF. For the CDR3, the DNA is TGTGCCAGCAGCCAACTAGCGCCCAAAGAGACCCAGTACTTC.

This clonotype was detected ten times or more. The rearrangement links TRBV7-9 to TRBJ1-4; possible D gene TRBD1, 5 bases. Germline CDR1 reads SEHNR; CDR2 reads FQNEAQ (reference sequence). Deletions cut 5 bases from V and 6 bases from J, with 7 bases between. The CDR3 runs to 12 residues. The CDR3, as DNA: TGTGCCAGCAGCAGGGACCATGAAAAACTGTTTTTT. Translating it yields CASSRDHEKLFF. Based on the CDR3 plus reference TRBV7-9 and TRBJ1-4, the full variable domain is DTGVSQNPRHKITKRGQNVTFRCDPISEHNRLYWYRQTLGQGPEFLTYFQNEAQLEKSRLLSDRFSAERPKGSFSTLEIQRTEQGDSAMYLCASSRDHEKLFFGSGTQLSVL.

The chain links TRBV5-4 to TRBJ2-7, with D perhaps matching TRBD2 (6 bases). The ends were cut back, 5 bases at V and 3 bases at J, with 12 bases in the middle. This CDR3 is 13 amino acids long. The germline CDR1 and CDR2 sequences are SGHNT and YYREEE (reference sequence). The CDR3 reads CASSPRGDYEQYF. For the CDR3, the DNA is TGTGCCAGCAGTCCGCGGGGTGACTACGAGCAGTACTTC.

In DNA, the CDR3 is TGTGCCAGCAGTTTTTTAAACTCCTACGAGCAGTACTTC. Amino acid sequence: CASSFLNSYEQYF. The genes are TRBV27 and TRBJ2-7; no clear D gene. Trimming shortened V by 3 bases and J by 0 bases, and 6 bases separated the two germline ends. The CDR3 sequence is 13 residues long. Per the germline V gene, CDR1 is MNHEY and CDR2 is SMNVEV (reference sequence).

This clonotype showed up just a few times. V usage is TRBV3-1 and J usage is TRBJ2-3; weak D call: TRBD2 (6 bases). Per germline, CDR1 LGHDT and CDR2 YNNKEL (reference sequence). Trimming took 2 bases from V and 6 from J, leaving 12 bases between them. The CDR3 spans 14 residues. CDR3 nucleotide sequence: TGTGCCAGCAGCCAAAGTCTAGCGAGGGATACGCAGTATTTT. It specifies CASSQSLARDTQYF.